Within the sample, the clone carrying this TCR beta chain is medium-sized (0.01 to 0.1%). Its antigen is not identified. Each CDR3 protein is one row after TCRdb ran MiXCR on the 5' RACE reads. The data hold about 7,400 distinct CDR3 sequences, with about 14% observed a single time. Time point denoted: sample taken at primary tumor resection. The record originates from a study of spatial heterogeneity in lung cancer. Study at large: Across the raw uncorrected reads, a unique TCR and UMI combination was observed, on average, more than ten times.

Losses at the gene ends were 6 bases for V and 4 bases for J; bases not matched to a gene: 3. The CDR3 has 14 residues. Study-wide points: Expanded intratumoral alpha and beta TCR counts tracked tumor mutation counts.

The sequences come from lung tumor tissue, collected at surgery. The origin of this receptor is a female donor with early-stage non-small cell lung cancer. The chain recombines TRBV12-3 or TRBV12-4 with TRBJ1-5; 10 bases line up with TRBD1. The CDR3 reads CASRRDRGNQPQHF. The CDR3 DNA reads TGTGCCAGCAGGCGGGACAGGGGTAATCAGCCCCAGCATTTT.